These 28 T cell receptor beta chains share one sample of origin, sequenced in a study of glioma-infiltrating T cells after dendritic cell vaccination. Time point reported: after dendritic cell vaccination, including at tumor progression/relapse. Data came from immunoSEQ multiplex PCR; TCRdb stores just in-frame clones and leaves some out. This table has tens of thousands of clones, approximately 81% appearing once. The sample here was blood, taken after dendritic cell vaccination. The receptors shown here come from a human donor with glioblastoma.

The V gene is TRBV9, the J gene TRBJ2-3; D possibly corresponds to TRBD2 (7 bases). Trimming removed 3 bases at V and 2 bases at J, with 19 bases between. Germline V lookup: CDR1 SGDLS, CDR2 YYNGEE. The CDR3 has 17 amino acids. The CDR3 nucleotides are TGTGCCAGCAGCGCGGGGAGGGGGGGCAGGAACACAGATACGCAGTATTTT. It translates to CASSAGRGGRNTDTQYF.

The chain joins TRBV15 to TRBJ2-7; TRBD2 agrees at 7 bases. Losses at the gene ends were 4 bases for V and 3 bases for J; bases not matched to a gene: 6. The CDR3 contains 14 residues. Per germline, CDR1 LNHNV and CDR2 YYDKDF (reference sequence). The CDR3 bases are TGTGCCACCAGCAACTCTCCGGGGGGCTACGAGCAGTACTTC. The encoded protein is CATSNSPGGYEQYF.

The chain uses TRBV13 and TRBJ2-5; 7 bases align to TRBD1. The J segment lost 5 bases and the V segment lost 5 bases, leaving 14 bases of the junction unmatched. Germline assignment: CDR1 PRHDT and CDR2 FYEKMQ (reference sequence). The CDR3 consists of 16 residues. Written as DNA, the CDR3 is TGTGCCAGCAGCCCCCACCCCGGGACAGCTACGGAGACCCAGTACTTC. Translated: CASSPHPGTATETQYF. The variable domain in full, completed from reference TRBV13 and TRBJ2-5, reads AAGVIQSPRHLIKEKRETATLKCYPIPRHDTVYWYQQGPGQDPQFLISFYEKMQSDKGSIPDRFSAQQFSDYHSELNMSSLELGDSALYFCASSPHPGTATETQYFGPGTRLLVL.

This chain links TRBV2 with TRBJ2-4, with 9 bases lining up with TRBD2. Germline assignment: CDR1 SNHLY and CDR2 FYNNEI. Germline trimming cut 2 bases from V and 7 bases from J; bases unmatched to any gene: 9. The CDR3 covers 16 residues. The CDR3 spells CASSESAGGSFNIQYF. CDR3 nucleotides: TGTGCCAGCAGTGAATCAGCGGGGGGATCTTTCAACATTCAGTACTTC.

Details on this clone: Its ends do not fully match the called genes, so a read error is possible. The J gene is TRBJ2-5, the V gene TRBV2, with 8 bases fitting TRBD1. Germline CDR1 reads SNHLY; CDR2 reads FYNNEI. The CDR3 is made up of 18 amino acids. CDR3: CASREAYAKTGGRETQYF. In DNA, the CDR3 is TGTGCCAGCAGAGAAGCATATGCCAAAACAGGGGGAAGGGAGACCCAGTACTTC.

J is TRBJ2-3 and V is TRBV5-1; 8 bases agree with TRBD2. The CDR3 has 14 residues. CDR1 is SGHRS and CDR2 is YFSETQ in the germline V gene. J gave up 7 bases and V 3 bases, and 7 bases lay outside the gene matches. CDR3 coding DNA: TGCGCCAGCAGCTCCCTAGCGGGTTATAATACGCAGTATTTT. The encoded protein is CASSSLAGYNTQYF.

This clone was observed a handful of times. The chain uses TRBV5-4 and TRBJ1-3, with 7 bases identical to TRBD1. The CDR3 is 15 amino acids. Germline CDR1 and CDR2: SGHNT and YYREEE (reference sequence). V lost 4 bases and J lost 2; bases outside the gene matches: 6. In DNA, the CDR3 is TGTGCCAGCAGCCCTTCGACAGGGACTGGAAACACCATATATTTT. It specifies CASSPSTGTGNTIYF.

This chain links TRBV7-2 with TRBJ2-7, with D possibly TRBD2 on 5 matching bases. The length of the CDR3 is 13 residues. Trimming removed 2 bases from V and 2 bases from J, with 7 bases in between. Germline V gene lookup returns CDR1 SGHTA and CDR2 FQGNSA. CDR3 in DNA: TGTGCCAGCAGCTTATGGGAGACCTACGAGCAGTACTTC. The encoded protein is CASSLWETYEQYF.

This clone was picked up one time. This chain joins TRBV6-5 and TRBJ2-7; 8 bases fit TRBD2. Trimming took 0 bases from V and 3 from J; bases not matched to a gene: 7. Germline-derived CDR1 and CDR2 are MNHEY and SVGAGI. This CDR3 region has 16 residues. This chain's CDR3 is CASSYSPGGGNYEQYF. The CDR3, as DNA: TGTGCCAGCAGTTACTCCCCCGGGGGGGGCAACTACGAGCAGTACTTC.

The chain combines TRBV2 with TRBJ2-5, with 7 bases lining up with TRBD2. With 5 bases clipped from V and 5 bases from J, the junction kept 8 bases outside the gene matches. There are 14 residues in the CDR3. Germline loops: CDR1 SNHLY, CDR2 FYNNEI. CDR3 loop: CASSRGRGGETQYF. The DNA of the CDR3 is TGTGCCAGCAGTCGGGGGAGGGGAGGCGAGACCCAGTACTTC. Complete variable domain (other parts from reference TRBV2 and TRBJ2-5): EPEVTQTPSHQVTQMGQEVILRCVPISNHLYFYWYRQILGQKVEFLVSFYNNEISEKSEIFDDQFSVERPDGSNFTLKIRSTKLEDSAMYFCASSRGRGGETQYFGPGTRLLVL.

V gene TRBV19 combines with J gene TRBJ2-2, with 7 bases lining up with TRBD1. This CDR3 contains 13 residues. From germline, CDR1 is LNHDA and CDR2 SQIVND (reference sequence). V trimming: 4 bases; J trimming: 8 bases; junction bases outside the gene matches: 4. The CDR3 loop reads CASSTGGLGELFF. DNA for the CDR3: TGTGCCAGTAGTACAGGGGGATTAGGGGAGCTGTTTTTT.

The count of this clone is one. The V call is TRBV5-1, the J call TRBJ2-7; 7 nucleotides match TRBD1. The CDR3 is 12 amino acids. Germline V gene sequence: CDR1 SGHRS, CDR2 YFSETQ. Losses at the gene ends were 6 bases for V and 3 bases for J; bases not matched to a gene: 3. In nucleotides, the CDR3 is TGCGCCAGCACAGCAGGGGGCTACGAGCAGTACTTC. Protein product: CASTAGGYEQYF. Looking up the rest from reference TRBV5-1 and TRBJ2-7 gives the full variable domain: KAGVTQTPRYLIKTRGQQVTLSCSPISGHRSVSWYQQTPGQGLQFLFEYFSETQRNKGNFPGRFSGRQFSNSRSEMNVSTLELGDSALYLCASTAGGYEQYFGPGTRLTVT.

J is TRBJ1-2 and V is TRBV5-5; 7 positions agree with TRBD1. The CDR3 runs to 13 residues. CDR1 is SGHKS and CDR2 is YYEKEE in the germline V gene (reference sequence). The V segment lost 4 bases and the J segment 7 bases; nucleotides outside the gene matches: 7. The CDR3 spells CASSRQGPGGYTF. CDR3 nucleotide sequence: TGTGCCAGCAGCCGACAGGGACCGGGTGGCTACACCTTC.

The chain carries TRBV5-1 and TRBJ1-1, with TRBD1 matching 7 bases. This CDR3 has 16 residues. Looked up from germline, CDR1 is SGHRS and CDR2 is YFSETQ. The V segment lost 7 bases and the J segment 3 bases; nucleotides outside the gene matches: 15. The CDR3 here is CASRPGDRVVDTEAFF. The CDR3 nucleotides are TGCGCCAGCCGTCCCGGTGACAGGGTGGTTGACACTGAAGCTTTCTTT.

The chain is built from TRBV6-1 and TRBJ1-2; 7 nucleotides agree with TRBD1. Germline trimming cut 0 bases from V and 3 bases from J; bases unmatched to any gene: 7. Germline V gene lookup returns CDR1 MNHNS and CDR2 SASEGT. The CDR3 is made up of 16 amino acids. The CDR3 here is CASSEAGRGADYGYTF. The CDR3 DNA is TGTGCCAGCAGTGAAGCTGGCAGGGGGGCCGACTATGGCTACACCTTC.

The rearrangement joins TRBV12-2 to TRBJ1-6. TRBV12-2 is flagged as a pseudogene. This CDR3 is 15 amino acids long. The chain's CDR3 is CASRLCRDYNSPLHF. DNA for the CDR3: TGTGCAAGTCGCTTGTGCCGGGATTATAATTCACCCCTCCACTTT.

The V and J genes are TRBV5-6 and TRBJ2-7; no clear D. V was trimmed by 0 bases and J by 3 bases, leaving 7 bases between them. CDR3 length: 13 residues. Looked up from germline, CDR1 is SGHDT and CDR2 is YYEEEE. CDR3 nucleotides: TGTGCCAGCAGCTTGGGGTGGCTCTACGAGCAGTACTTC. It yields the protein CASSLGWLYEQYF.

The chain is built from TRBV19 and TRBJ2-3; TRBD2 agrees at 9 bases. The CDR3 has 15 residues. The J segment lost 2 bases and the V segment lost 4 bases, leaving 4 bases of the junction unmatched. Germline V lookup: CDR1 LNHDA, CDR2 SQIVND (reference sequence). The CDR3 coding sequence is TGTGCCAGTAGTACGACTAGCGGCCCCACAGATACGCAGTATTTT. It yields the protein CASSTTSGPTDTQYF.

The rearrangement links TRBV5-1 to TRBJ2-5, with 8 positions matching TRBD2. The last part of the DNA fits TRBJ2-7 better; the J call may be wrong. Germline-derived CDR1 and CDR2 are SGHRS and YFSETQ. The CDR3 runs to 15 residues. CDR3 region: CASSFPGTSSYEQYF. CDR3 in DNA: TGCGCCAGCAGCTTCCCCGGGACTAGCTCCTACGAGCAGTACTTC.

The gene calls are TRBV25-1 and TRBJ2-7; 8 bases line up with TRBD1. Unmatched junction bases numbered 8, after V lost 6 bases and J lost 7 bases. Germline V gene lookup returns CDR1 MGHDK and CDR2 SYGVNS. The CDR3 length is 13 residues. The CDR3: CASRDRGEKEQYF. The CDR3 region has the DNA TGTGCCAGCAGAGACAGGGGAGAGAAAGAGCAGTACTTC.

The chain combines TRBV5-6 with TRBJ2-7; 9 bases agree with TRBD2. The CDR3 is 17 amino acids. Germline lookup yields CDR1 SGHDT and CDR2 YYEEEE. V shed 4 bases, J shed 10 bases, and the junction held 21 bases outside the gene matches. The CDR3 loop reads CASSSSGRGTIRALQYF. CDR3 in DNA: TGTGCCAGCAGCAGTAGCGGGAGAGGCACCATTCGCGCGCTTCAGTACTTC.

The CDR3 DNA reads TGCGCCAGCAGCTCGGGACAGGGCCAAGAGACCCAGTACTTC. Encoded protein: CASSSGQGQETQYF. The chain carries TRBV5-1 and TRBJ2-5; TRBD1 agrees at 9 bases. Germline V gives CDR1 SGHRS, CDR2 YFSETQ. Trimming at V came to 3 bases and at J to 1 base, leaving 1 base not matched to a gene. The CDR3 covers 14 residues.

The table lists this clone with a few counts. The rearrangement links TRBV19 to TRBJ1-1; D gene ambiguous. V was shortened by 8 bases and J by 1 base, with 14 bases between the two germline ends. Germline CDR1 LNHDA, CDR2 SQIVND (reference sequence). The CDR3 runs to 14 residues. CDR3 region: CASRIRQPNTEAFF. The CDR3 DNA reads TGTGCCAGTCGGATCAGGCAGCCGAACACTGAAGCTTTCTTT.

The sample holds one count of this clone. The V and J genes are TRBV13 and TRBJ2-7, with TRBD1 matching 8 bases. Germline values: CDR1 PRHDT, CDR2 FYEKMQ (reference sequence). The J segment lost 3 bases and the V segment lost 5 bases, leaving 6 bases of the junction unmatched. This CDR3 has 14 residues. The CDR3 nucleotides are TGTGCCAGCAGCCCCGGACAGGGCCGCTACGAGCAGTACTTC. This gives the protein CASSPGQGRYEQYF.

The chain is built from TRBV6-6 and TRBJ2-3, with TRBD2 identical over 7 bases. CDR3 size: 16 residues. The germline CDR1 and CDR2 sequences are MNHNY and SVGAGI (reference sequence). Trimming at V came to 5 bases and at J to 1 base, leaving 9 bases not matched to a gene. CDR3 bases: TGTGCCAGCAGTCCGGATGTTGGGGGGGGCACAGATACGCAGTATTTT. It translates to CASSPDVGGGTDTQYF.

The genes are TRBV19 and TRBJ1-1; 9 nucleotides line up with TRBD1. Germline values: CDR1 LNHDA, CDR2 SQIVND (reference sequence). This CDR3 is 19 amino acids long. V dropped 3 bases and J dropped 3; count of bases not matched to a gene: 17. CDR3 bases: TGTGCCAGTAGTATGATCCCGGGACAGGGTGAGGGTGCGGACACTGAAGCTTTCTTT. This translates into CASSMIPGQGEGADTEAFF.

The V and J genes are TRBV28 and TRBJ2-7; 8 bases align to TRBD2. The CDR3 loop spans 11 amino acids. Germline trimming cut 8 bases from V and 6 bases from J; bases unmatched to any gene: 3. Germline CDR1 MDHEN, CDR2 SYDVKM. In DNA form, the CDR3 reads TGTGCCAGCGGAACTAGCGGCGAGCAGTACTTC. Residues: CASGTSGEQYF.

The chain uses TRBV6-1 and TRBJ1-1, with 7 bases identical to TRBD1. The CDR3 runs to 14 residues. The germline CDR1 and CDR2 sequences are MNHNS and SASEGT. The junction had 2 bases not matched to a gene; V was cut back by 4 bases and J by 0 bases. This chain's CDR3 is CASSVDRVNTEAFF. The DNA of the CDR3 is TGTGCCAGCAGTGTTGACAGGGTGAACACTGAAGCTTTCTTT.